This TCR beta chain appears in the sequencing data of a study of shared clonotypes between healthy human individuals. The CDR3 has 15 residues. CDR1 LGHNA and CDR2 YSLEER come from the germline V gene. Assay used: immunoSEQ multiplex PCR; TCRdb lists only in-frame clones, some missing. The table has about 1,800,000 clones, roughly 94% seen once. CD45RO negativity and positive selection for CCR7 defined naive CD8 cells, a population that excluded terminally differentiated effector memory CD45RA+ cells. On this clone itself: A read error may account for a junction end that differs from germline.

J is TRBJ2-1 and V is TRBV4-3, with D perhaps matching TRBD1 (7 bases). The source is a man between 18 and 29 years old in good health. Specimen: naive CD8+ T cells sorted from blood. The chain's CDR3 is CASSQEETGRNEQFF. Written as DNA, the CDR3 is TGCGCCAGCAGTCAAGAGGAGACAGGGAGGAATGAGCAGTTCTTC.